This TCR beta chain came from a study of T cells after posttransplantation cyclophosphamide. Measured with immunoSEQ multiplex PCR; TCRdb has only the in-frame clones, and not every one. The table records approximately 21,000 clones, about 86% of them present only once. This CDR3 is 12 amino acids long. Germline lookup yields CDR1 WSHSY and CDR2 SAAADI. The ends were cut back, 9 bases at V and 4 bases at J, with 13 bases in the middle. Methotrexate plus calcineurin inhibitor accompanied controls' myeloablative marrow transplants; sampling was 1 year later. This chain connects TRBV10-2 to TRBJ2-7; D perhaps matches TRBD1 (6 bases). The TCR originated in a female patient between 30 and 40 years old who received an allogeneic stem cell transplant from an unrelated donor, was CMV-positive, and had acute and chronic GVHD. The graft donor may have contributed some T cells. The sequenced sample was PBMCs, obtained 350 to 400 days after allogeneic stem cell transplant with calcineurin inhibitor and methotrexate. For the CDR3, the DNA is TGCGCCAGTGAATCCGGACAGTACGAGCAGTACTTC. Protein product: CASESGQYEQYF.